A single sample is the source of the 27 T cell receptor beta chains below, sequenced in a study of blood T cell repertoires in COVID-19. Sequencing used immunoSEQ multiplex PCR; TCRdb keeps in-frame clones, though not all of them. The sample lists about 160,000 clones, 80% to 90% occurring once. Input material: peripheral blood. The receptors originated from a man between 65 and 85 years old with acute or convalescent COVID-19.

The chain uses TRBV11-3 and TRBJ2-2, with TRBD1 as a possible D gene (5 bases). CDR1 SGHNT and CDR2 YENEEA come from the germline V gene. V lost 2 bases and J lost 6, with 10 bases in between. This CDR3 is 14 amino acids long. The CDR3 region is CASSLMWGSGELFF. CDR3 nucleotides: TGTGCCAGCAGCTTAATGTGGGGCTCCGGGGAGCTGTTTTTT.

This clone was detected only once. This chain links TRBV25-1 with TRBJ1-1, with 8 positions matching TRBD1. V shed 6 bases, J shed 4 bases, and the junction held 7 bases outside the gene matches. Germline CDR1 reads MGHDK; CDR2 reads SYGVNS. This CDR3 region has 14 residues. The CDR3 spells CASSVGQGSTEAFF. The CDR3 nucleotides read TGTGCCAGCAGCGTAGGACAGGGTAGCACTGAAGCTTTCTTT.

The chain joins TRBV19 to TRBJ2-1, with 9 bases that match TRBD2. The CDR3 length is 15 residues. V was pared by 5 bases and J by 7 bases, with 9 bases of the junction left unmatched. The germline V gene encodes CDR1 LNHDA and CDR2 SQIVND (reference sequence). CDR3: CASSPSLAGVNEQFF. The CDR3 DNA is TGTGCCAGTAGTCCTTCCTTAGCGGGAGTTAATGAGCAGTTCTTC. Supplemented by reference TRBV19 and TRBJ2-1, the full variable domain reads DGGITQSPKYLFRKEGQNVTLSCEQNLNHDAMYWYRQDPGQGLRLIYYSQIVNDFQKGDIAEGYSVSREKKESFPLTVTSAQKNPTAFYLCASSPSLAGVNEQFFGPGTRLTVL.

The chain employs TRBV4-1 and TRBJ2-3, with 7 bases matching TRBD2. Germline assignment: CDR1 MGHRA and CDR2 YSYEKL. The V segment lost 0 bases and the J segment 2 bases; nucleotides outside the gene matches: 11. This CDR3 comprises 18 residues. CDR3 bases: TGCGCCAGCAGCCAAGATGGTGCTAGCGGAGCGGTCACAGATACGCAGTATTTT. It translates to CASSQDGASGAVTDTQYF.

CDR3 residues: CASTNSGRARSGELFF. The CDR3 DNA sequence: TGTGCCAGCACAAACAGCGGGAGGGCCAGGTCCGGGGAGCTGTTTTTT. The chain couples TRBV14 to TRBJ2-2; TRBD2 aligns across 10 bases. This CDR3 comprises 16 residues. V lost 7 bases and J lost 6; bases outside the gene matches: 11. Germline values: CDR1 SGHDN, CDR2 FVKESK.

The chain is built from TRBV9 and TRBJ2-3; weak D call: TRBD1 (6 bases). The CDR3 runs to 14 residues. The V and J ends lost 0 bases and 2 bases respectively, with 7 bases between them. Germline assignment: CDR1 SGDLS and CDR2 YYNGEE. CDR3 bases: TGTGCCAGCAGCGTAGGGACAGTCACAGATACGCAGTATTTT. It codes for CASSVGTVTDTQYF.

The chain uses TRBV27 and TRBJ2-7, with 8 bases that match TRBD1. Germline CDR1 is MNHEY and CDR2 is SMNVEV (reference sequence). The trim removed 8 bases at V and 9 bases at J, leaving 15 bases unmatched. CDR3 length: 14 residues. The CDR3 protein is CASQLAGGATGQYF. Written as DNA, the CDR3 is TGTGCCAGCCAGCTGGCAGGGGGCGCCACGGGGCAGTACTTC.

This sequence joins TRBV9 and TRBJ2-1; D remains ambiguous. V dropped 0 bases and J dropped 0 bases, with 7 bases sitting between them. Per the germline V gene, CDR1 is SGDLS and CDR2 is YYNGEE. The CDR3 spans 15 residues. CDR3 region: CASSVGRGSYNEQFF. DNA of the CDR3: TGTGCCAGCAGCGTAGGTCGCGGCTCCTACAATGAGCAGTTCTTC.

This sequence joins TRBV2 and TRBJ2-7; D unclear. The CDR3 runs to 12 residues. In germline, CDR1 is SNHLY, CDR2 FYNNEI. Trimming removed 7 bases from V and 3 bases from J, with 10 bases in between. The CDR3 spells CASKTDNYEQYF. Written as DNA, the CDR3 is TGTGCCAGCAAAACAGACAACTACGAGCAGTACTTC. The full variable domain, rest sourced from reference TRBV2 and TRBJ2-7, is EPEVTQTPSHQVTQMGQEVILRCVPISNHLYFYWYRQILGQKVEFLVSFYNNEISEKSEIFDDQFSVERPDGSNFTLKIRSTKLEDSAMYFCASKTDNYEQYFGPGTRLTVT.

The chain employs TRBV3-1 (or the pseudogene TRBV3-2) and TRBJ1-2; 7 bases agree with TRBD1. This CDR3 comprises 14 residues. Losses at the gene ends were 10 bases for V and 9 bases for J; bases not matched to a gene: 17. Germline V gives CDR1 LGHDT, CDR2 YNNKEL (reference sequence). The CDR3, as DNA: TGTGCCACCTCAACTCTTAGGGACAGACGTAGCTACACCTTC. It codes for CATSTLRDRRSYTF.

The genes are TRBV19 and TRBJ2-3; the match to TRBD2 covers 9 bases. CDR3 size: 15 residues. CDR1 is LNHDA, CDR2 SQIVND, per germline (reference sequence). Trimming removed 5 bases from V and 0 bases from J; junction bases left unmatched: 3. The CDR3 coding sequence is TGTGCCAGTAGTGTTAGCGGGGGTAGCACAGATACGCAGTATTTT. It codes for CASSVSGGSTDTQYF.

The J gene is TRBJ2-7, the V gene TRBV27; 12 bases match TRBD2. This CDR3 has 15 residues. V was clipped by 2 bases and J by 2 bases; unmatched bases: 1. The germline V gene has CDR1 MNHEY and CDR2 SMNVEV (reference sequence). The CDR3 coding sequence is TGTGCCAGCAGTTTACGGACTAGCGGGACCTACGAGCAGTACTTC. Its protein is CASSLRTSGTYEQYF.

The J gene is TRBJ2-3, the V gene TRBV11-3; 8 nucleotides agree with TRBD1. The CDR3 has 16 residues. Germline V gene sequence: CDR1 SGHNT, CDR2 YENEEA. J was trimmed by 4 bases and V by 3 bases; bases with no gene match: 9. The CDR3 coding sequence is TGTGCCAGCAGCTTCAGGGCAGGGGGCGAGGCAGATACGCAGTATTTT. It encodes CASSFRAGGEADTQYF.

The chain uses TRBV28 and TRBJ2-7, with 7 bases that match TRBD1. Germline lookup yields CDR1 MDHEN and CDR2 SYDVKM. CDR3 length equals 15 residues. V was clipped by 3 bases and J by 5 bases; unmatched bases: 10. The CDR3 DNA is TGTGCCAGCAGTTTTGAGGGGGCGCGGTCCCACGAGCAGTACTTC. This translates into CASSFEGARSHEQYF.

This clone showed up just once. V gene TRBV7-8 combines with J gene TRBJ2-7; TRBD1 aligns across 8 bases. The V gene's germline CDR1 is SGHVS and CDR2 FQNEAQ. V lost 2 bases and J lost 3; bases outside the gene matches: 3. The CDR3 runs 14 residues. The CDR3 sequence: CASSLTTGVYEQYF. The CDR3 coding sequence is TGTGCCAGCAGCTTAACGACAGGGGTCTACGAGCAGTACTTC. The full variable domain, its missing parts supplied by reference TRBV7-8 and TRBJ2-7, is GAGVSQSPRYKVAKRGQDVALRCDPISGHVSLFWYQQALGQGPEFLTYFQNEAQLDKSGLPSDRFFAERPEGSVSTLKIQRTQQEDSAVYLCASSLTTGVYEQYFGPGTRLTVT.

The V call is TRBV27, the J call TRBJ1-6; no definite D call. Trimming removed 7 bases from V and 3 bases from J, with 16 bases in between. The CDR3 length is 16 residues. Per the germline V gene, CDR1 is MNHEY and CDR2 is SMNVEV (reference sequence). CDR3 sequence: CASTNSDGLYNSPLHF. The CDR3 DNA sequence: TGTGCCAGCACCAACTCGGACGGACTCTATAATTCACCCCTCCACTTT.

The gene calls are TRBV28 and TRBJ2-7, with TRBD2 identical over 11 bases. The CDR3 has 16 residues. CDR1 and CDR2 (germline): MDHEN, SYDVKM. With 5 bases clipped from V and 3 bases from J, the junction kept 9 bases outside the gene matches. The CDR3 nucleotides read TGTGCCAGCAGTCCAACTAGCGGGAGAAGGGTCTACGAGCAGTACTTC. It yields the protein CASSPTSGRRVYEQYF.

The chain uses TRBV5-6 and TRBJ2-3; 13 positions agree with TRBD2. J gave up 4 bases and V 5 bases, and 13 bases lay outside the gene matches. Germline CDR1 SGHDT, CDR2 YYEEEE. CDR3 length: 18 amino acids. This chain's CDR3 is CASRDGTSGTRPPDTQYF. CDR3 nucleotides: TGTGCCAGCAGGGACGGGACTAGCGGGACCCGACCACCAGATACGCAGTATTTT.

In nucleotides, the CDR3 is TGTGCCAGCAGTACCAGCGAGGGTTTTAGCAATCAGCCCCAGCATTTT. Protein: CASSTSEGFSNQPQHF. The chain combines TRBV28 with TRBJ1-5; D gene uncertain. The CDR3 is made up of 16 amino acids. Germline lookup yields CDR1 MDHEN and CDR2 SYDVKM. V was clipped by 5 bases and J by 0 bases, with 14 bases between them. Full variable domain (missing parts from reference TRBV28 and TRBJ1-5): DVKVTQSSRYLVKRTGEKVFLECVQDMDHENMFWYRQDPGLGLRLIYFSYDVKMKEKGDIPEGYSVSREKKERFSLILESASTNQTSMYLCASSTSEGFSNQPQHFGDGTRLSIL.

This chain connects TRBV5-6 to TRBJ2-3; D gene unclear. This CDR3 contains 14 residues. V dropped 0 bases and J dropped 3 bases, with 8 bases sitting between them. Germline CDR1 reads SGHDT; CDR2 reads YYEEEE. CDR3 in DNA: TGTGCCAGCAGCTTGGAGTTAGAAACAGATACGCAGTATTTT. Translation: CASSLELETDTQYF.

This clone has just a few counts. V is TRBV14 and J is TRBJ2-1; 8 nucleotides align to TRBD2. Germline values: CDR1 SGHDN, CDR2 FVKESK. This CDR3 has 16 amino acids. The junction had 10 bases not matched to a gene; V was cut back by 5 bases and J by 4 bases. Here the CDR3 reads CASSEVAGQQYNEQFF. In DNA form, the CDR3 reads TGTGCCAGCAGCGAAGTAGCGGGGCAACAATACAATGAGCAGTTCTTC. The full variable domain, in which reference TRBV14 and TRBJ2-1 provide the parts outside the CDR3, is EAGVTQFPSHSVIEKGQTVTLRCDPISGHDNLYWYRRVMGKEIKFLLHFVKESKQDESGMPNNRFLAERTGGTYSTLKVQPAELEDSGVYFCASSEVAGQQYNEQFFGPGTRLTVL.

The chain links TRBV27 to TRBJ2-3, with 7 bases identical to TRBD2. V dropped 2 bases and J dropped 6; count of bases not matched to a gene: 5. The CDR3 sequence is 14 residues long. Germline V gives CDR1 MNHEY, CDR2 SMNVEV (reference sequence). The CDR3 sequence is CASSLRGEGDTQYF. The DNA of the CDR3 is TGTGCCAGCAGTTTACGGGGGGAGGGGGATACGCAGTATTTT.

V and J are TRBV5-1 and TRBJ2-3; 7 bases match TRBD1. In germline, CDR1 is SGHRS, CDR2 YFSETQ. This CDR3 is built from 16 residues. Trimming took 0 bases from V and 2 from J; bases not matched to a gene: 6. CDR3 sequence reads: CASSLEGRGSTDTQYF. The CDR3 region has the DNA TGCGCCAGCAGCTTGGAAGGCAGGGGGTCCACAGATACGCAGTATTTT.

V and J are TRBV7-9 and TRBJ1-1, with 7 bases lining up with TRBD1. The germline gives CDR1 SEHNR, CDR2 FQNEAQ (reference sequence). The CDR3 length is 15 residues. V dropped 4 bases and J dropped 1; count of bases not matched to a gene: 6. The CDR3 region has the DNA TGTGCCAGCAGCTCAGACAGGGTGGGGAACACTGAAGCTTTCTTT. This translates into CASSSDRVGNTEAFF.

CDR3 DNA: TGTGCCAGCAGCGTAGGCCTAGCGGGGAACAATGAGCAGTTCTTC. As protein: CASSVGLAGNNEQFF. The chain uses TRBV9 and TRBJ2-1, with TRBD2 matching over 9 bases. Germline V gives CDR1 SGDLS, CDR2 YYNGEE. The CDR3 spans 15 residues. The V gene end was trimmed by 0 bases and the J gene end by 5 bases; junction bases not matched to a gene: 3.

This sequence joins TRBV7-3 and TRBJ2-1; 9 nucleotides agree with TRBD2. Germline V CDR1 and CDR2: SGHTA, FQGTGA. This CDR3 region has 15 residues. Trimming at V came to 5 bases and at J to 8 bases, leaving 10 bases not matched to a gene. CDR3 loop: CASSANLAGLDEQFF. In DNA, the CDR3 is TGTGCCAGCAGCGCCAACCTAGCGGGACTCGATGAGCAGTTCTTC.

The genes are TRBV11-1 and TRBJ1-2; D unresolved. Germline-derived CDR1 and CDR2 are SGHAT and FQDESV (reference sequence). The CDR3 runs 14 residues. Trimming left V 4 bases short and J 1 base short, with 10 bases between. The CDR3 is CASSSGNLNYGYTF. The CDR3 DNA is TGTGCCAGCAGCTCCGGGAACCTTAACTATGGCTACACCTTC.